This record looks at one T cell receptor (beta chain) sequence and its context. The antigen is unknown. Germline V CDR1 and CDR2: MDHEN, SYDVKM. Trimming cost V 0 bases and J 3 bases; bases outside gene matches: 3. CDR3 length: 15 residues. This sample is drawn from a study of cytomegalovirus exposure and HLA in healthy donors. The PCR employed 60 Vbeta primers together with 13 Jbeta primers. Clones were read by immunoSEQ multiplex PCR, and TCRdb kept only the in-frame ones, dropping some. Found here are just over 150,000 clones, 86% of them singletons; the top ten hold roughly 1.9%. Study-wide results and limits: According to an earlier analysis, most TCR beta V segments yielded productive rearrangements about 90% or about 30% of the time. CMV antigen specificity of a few CMV-associated chains was confirmed in vitro.

This TCR was sampled from a woman aged 18 to 35 in good health and CMV-seronegative. The chain joins TRBV28 to TRBJ1-1; 8 bases are a match to TRBD1. Sequencing used PBMCs. The CDR3 protein is CASSLWVTGDTEAFF. DNA of the CDR3: TGTGCCAGCAGTTTATGGGTGACAGGGGACACTGAAGCTTTCTTT. Together with reference TRBV28 and TRBJ1-1, the CDR3 gives the full variable domain: DVKVTQSSRYLVKRTGEKVFLECVQDMDHENMFWYRQDPGLGLRLIYFSYDVKMKEKGDIPEGYSVSREKKERFSLILESASTNQTSMYLCASSLWVTGDTEAFFGQGTRLTVV.